Reported below is one T cell receptor beta chain. No antigen is known for it. These data originate in a study of blood T cells in healthy people across ages. Total RNA, at least 6 micrograms per sample, was extracted from PBMCs. Alongside a J-beta primer mix, a sample-barcoded 5' primer served in a second PCR lasting roughly 6 to 11 cycles. A minimum of 3 million CDR3-containing paired-end reads was obtained for each sample. TCRdb passed the 5' RACE reads through MiXCR, listing each CDR3 protein once. The sample has 1,800,000 or so distinct CDR3 sequences; roughly two fifths are singletons. Broader study findings: The long-lived group displayed more naive CD4+ cells, plus higher diversity, than the aged donors did.

This CDR3 is 14 amino acids long. V dropped 7 bases and J dropped 6; count of bases not matched to a gene: 9. The germline CDR1 and CDR2 sequences are MNHEY and SMNVEV (reference sequence). Material for sequencing was blood. This sequence joins TRBV27 and TRBJ1-2; TRBD1 matches at 9 bases. The clonotype comes from a human donor in good health. CDR3 bases: TGTGCCAGCAAGGAACTACAGGGGGCGCATGGCTACACCTTC. As protein: CASKELQGAHGYTF.